Listed below are T cell receptor beta chains from one sample, sequenced in a study of Ad26.COV2.S vaccination and SARS-CoV-2 variants. TCRdb's copy holds only in-frame clones and misses some; the assay was immunoSEQ multiplex PCR. The sample contains roughly 500,000 clones, around 88% of which appear only once. This specimen consisted of peripheral blood, obtained in a trial of Ad26.COV2.S vaccine versus placebo. The origin of the receptors is a person between 18 and 65 years old who received the Ad26.COV2.S COVID-19 vaccine or a placebo. CDR3s include the opening cysteine and the closing phenylalanine or tryptophan. A D gene is named only where the DNA matches it firmly. A row's size may be missing; if present it is once, few, many or a size class.

J: TRBJ2-3
V: TRBV23-1
D: TRBD2
size: .
DNA: TGCGCCAGCAGTCATCTAGCGGGTTGCACAGATACGCAGTATTTT
CDR3: CASSHLAGCTDTQYF

J: TRBJ2-7
V: TRBV18
D: TRBD1
size: .
DNA: TGTGCCAGCTCGCTCAGGGGGAACGAGCAGTACTTC
CDR3: CASSLRGNEQYF

J: TRBJ1-4
V: TRBV15
D: TRBD1
size: .
DNA: TGTGCCACCAGCAGGGGAGGACAGGCCAGAAGTGAAAAACTGTTTTTT
CDR3: CATSRGGQARSEKLFF

J: TRBJ1-6
V: TRBV5-1
D: .
size: few
DNA: TGCGCCAGCAGCCTCACAGGACCCTATAATTCACCCCTCCACTTT
CDR3: CASSLTGPYNSPLHF

J: TRBJ2-1
V: TRBV3-1/TRBV3-2
D: .
size: .
DNA: TGTGCCAGCAGCCAAGATGCGTGGGGTCCCCACCGTGAGCAGTTCTTC
CDR3: CASSQDAWGPHREQFF

J: TRBJ2-1
V: TRBV10-3
D: TRBD2
size: .
DNA: TGTGCCATCAAAGATAGCGGGAGTCGGGGAGAGCAGTTCTTC
CDR3: CAIKDSGSRGEQFF

J: TRBJ1-1
V: TRBV28
D: .
size: .
DNA: TGTGCCAGCACCTCTAACACTGAAGCTTTCTTT
CDR3: CASTSNTEAFF

J: TRBJ2-6
V: TRBV19
D: .
size: .
DNA: TGTGCCAGTAGTATAGGACACGGGAGAGGGGCCAACGTCCTGACTTTC
CDR3: CASSIGHGRGANVLTF

J: TRBJ2-2
V: TRBV4-2
D: .
size: .
DNA: TGTGCCAGCAGCCAAGAAGGGGCGGGGAGAGCCGGGGAGCTGTTTTTT
CDR3: CASSQEGAGRAGELFF

J: TRBJ1-2
V: TRBV28
D: .
size: few
DNA: TGTGCCAGCAGTTTGCCCCAGGGAGTGAACTATGGCTACACCTTC
CDR3: CASSLPQGVNYGYTF

J: TRBJ2-1
V: TRBV11-2
D: .
size: .
DNA: TGTGCCAGCAGCTCCCTCAGGCTCAGGGGGGGGAATGAGCAGTTCTTC
CDR3: CASSSLRLRGGNEQFF

J: TRBJ1-5
V: TRBV28
D: TRBD1
size: .
DNA: TGTGCCAGCAGTCCCCAGACAGGGAGCGGGAATCAGCCCCAGCATTTT
CDR3: CASSPQTGSGNQPQHF

J: TRBJ2-2
V: TRBV7-2
D: TRBD2
size: .
DNA: TGTGCCAGCAGCTCGAAAGCGGGAAAGAACACCGGGGAGCTGTTTTTT
CDR3: CASSSKAGKNTGELFF

J: TRBJ2-1
V: TRBV6-2/TRBV6-3
D: .
size: .
DNA: TGTGCCAGCAGTTATTTTGATGAGCAGTTCTTC
CDR3: CASSYFDEQFF

J: TRBJ2-5
V: TRBV30
D: .
size: .
DNA: TGTGCCTGGTCCCCTGGGGAGACCCAGTACTTC
CDR3: CAWSPGETQYF

J: TRBJ2-7
V: TRBV7-2
D: .
size: many
DNA: TGTGCCAGCAGTCATACACTCGCTCGGGAGCAGTACTTC
CDR3: CASSHTLAREQYF

J: TRBJ1-1
V: TRBV5-1
D: .
size: once
DNA: TGCGCCAGCAGCTTGGCCGCTCAAACTGAAGCTTTCTTT
CDR3: CASSLAAQTEAFF

J: TRBJ2-7
V: TRBV30
D: .
size: .
DNA: TGTGCCTGGGGGACGTACCAACTAGGGGAGCAGTACTTC
CDR3: CAWGTYQLGEQYF

J: TRBJ2-1
V: TRBV6-5
D: .
size: once
DNA: TGTGCCAGCAGTTATGGGGGGGCTGGTGAGCAGTTCTTC
CDR3: CASSYGGAGEQFF

J: TRBJ2-2
V: TRBV6-1
D: .
size: .
DNA: TGTGCCAGCAGTGAAGCGTTTATCGGGGGAGCGGGCACCGGGGAGCTGTTTTTT
CDR3: CASSEAFIGGAGTGELFF

J: TRBJ2-7
V: TRBV19
D: TRBD2
size: .
DNA: TGTGCCAGTGGACTAGCGGGAGACGAGCAGTACTTC
CDR3: CASGLAGDEQYF

J: TRBJ1-2
V: TRBV5-4
D: .
size: many
DNA: TGTGCCAGCAGCGGGAGGGTGGAGTATGGCTACACCTTC
CDR3: CASSGRVEYGYTF

J: TRBJ2-2
V: TRBV7-2
D: TRBD1
size: .
DNA: TGTGCCAGCAGCCTAACAGGGGATGCAGGGGAGCTGTTTTTT
CDR3: CASSLTGDAGELFF

J: TRBJ2-5
V: TRBV28
D: .
size: .
DNA: TGTGCCAGCACCCAGTCCTCGGGTCGAGAGACCCAGTACTTC
CDR3: CASTQSSGRETQYF

J: TRBJ1-1
V: TRBV4-2
D: .
size: .
DNA: TGTGCCAGCAGCCCCCGGACGGGCCAAGACACTGAAGCTTTCTTT
CDR3: CASSPRTGQDTEAFF

J: TRBJ2-7
V: TRBV27
D: .
size: .
DNA: TGTGCCAGCAGTTTGCGGGATACCTACGAGCAGTACTTC
CDR3: CASSLRDTYEQYF

J: TRBJ1-6
V: TRBV6-5
D: TRBD1
size: .
DNA: TGTGCCAGCAGTAGGGACAGTGTTTCACCCCTCCACTTT
CDR3: CASSRDSVSPLHF

J: TRBJ2-7
V: TRBV7-2
D: .
size: .
DNA: TGTGCCAGCAGCATACTGGACTCCCGATGGAGCTCCTACGAGCAGTACTTC
CDR3: CASSILDSRWSSYEQYF

J: TRBJ2-7
V: TRBV5-6
D: TRBD2
size: .
DNA: TGTGCCAGCAGCTTTAACGGCGGGAGCTCCTACGAGCAGTACTTC
CDR3: CASSFNGGSSYEQYF

J: TRBJ2-3
V: TRBV20-1
D: .
size: once
DNA: TGCAGTGCCAGTCCGGTGGTCGGGGATACGCAGTATTTT
CDR3: CSASPVVGDTQYF

J: TRBJ1-5
V: TRBV19
D: TRBD1
size: .
DNA: TGTGCCAGTAGTAGCACCGGGACAGGGAATCAGCCCCAGCATTTT
CDR3: CASSSTGTGNQPQHF

J: TRBJ2-4
V: TRBV6-2/TRBV6-3
D: TRBD1
size: once
DNA: TGTGCCAGCAGCCTCCGGGACAGGGTTTCCAAAAACATTCAGTACTTC
CDR3: CASSLRDRVSKNIQYF

J: TRBJ2-3
V: TRBV7-2
D: .
size: .
DNA: TGTGCCAGCAGCTTGGCCACTCAAGTCCGCACAGATACGCAGTATTTT
CDR3: CASSLATQVRTDTQYF

J: TRBJ1-1
V: TRBV27
D: .
size: .
DNA: TGTGCCAGCAGTTTATCTCTGGGGGTGAACACTGAAGCTTTCTTT
CDR3: CASSLSLGVNTEAFF

J: TRBJ2-7
V: TRBV7-3
D: .
size: .
DNA: TGTGCCAGCAGCTTAACGGCTGGCTCCTACGAGCAGTACTTC
CDR3: CASSLTAGSYEQYF

J: TRBJ1-2
V: TRBV5-1
D: TRBD1
size: .
DNA: TGCGCCAGCAGCTTGCCCGGACAGGGGCGAGGCTACACCTTC
CDR3: CASSLPGQGRGYTF

J: TRBJ2-2
V: TRBV19
D: .
size: .
DNA: TGTGCCAGTAAGGGGGCCCGGGGGGACGGGGAGCTGTTTTTT
CDR3: CASKGARGDGELFF

J: TRBJ2-2
V: TRBV28
D: .
size: .
DNA: TGTGCCAGCAGACGAGTAGCTTCCACCGGGGAGCTGTTTTTT
CDR3: CASRRVASTGELFF